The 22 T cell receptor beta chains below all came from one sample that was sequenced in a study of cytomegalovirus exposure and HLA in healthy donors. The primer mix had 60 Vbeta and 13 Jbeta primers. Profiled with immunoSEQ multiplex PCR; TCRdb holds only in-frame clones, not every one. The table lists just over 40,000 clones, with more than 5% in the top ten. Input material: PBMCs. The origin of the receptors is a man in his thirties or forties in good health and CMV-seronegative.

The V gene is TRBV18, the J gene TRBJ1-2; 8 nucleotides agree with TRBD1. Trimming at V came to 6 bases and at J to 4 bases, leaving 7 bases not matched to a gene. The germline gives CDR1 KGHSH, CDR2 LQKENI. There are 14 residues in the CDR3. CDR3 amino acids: CASSPGQGPYGYTF. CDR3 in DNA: TGTGCCAGCTCCCCCGGACAGGGACCCTATGGCTACACCTTC.

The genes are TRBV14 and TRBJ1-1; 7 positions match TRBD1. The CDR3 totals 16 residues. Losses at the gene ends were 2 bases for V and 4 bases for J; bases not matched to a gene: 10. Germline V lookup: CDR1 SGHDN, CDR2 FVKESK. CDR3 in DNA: TGTGCCAGCAGCCAATTGGGCAGGGGGATAGGCACTGAAGCTTTCTTT. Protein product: CASSQLGRGIGTEAFF.

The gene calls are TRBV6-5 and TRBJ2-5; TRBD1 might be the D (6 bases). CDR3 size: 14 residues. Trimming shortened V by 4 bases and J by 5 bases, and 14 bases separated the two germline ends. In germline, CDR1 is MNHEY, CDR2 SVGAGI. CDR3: CASSSTGIRETQYF. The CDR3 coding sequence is TGTGCCAGCAGTTCTACAGGGATACGGGAGACCCAGTACTTC.

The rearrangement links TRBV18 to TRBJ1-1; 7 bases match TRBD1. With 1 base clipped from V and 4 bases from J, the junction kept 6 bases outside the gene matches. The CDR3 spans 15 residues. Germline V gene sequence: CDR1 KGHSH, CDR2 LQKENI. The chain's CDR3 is CASSPQGARATEAFF. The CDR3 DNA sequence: TGTGCCAGCTCACCACAGGGGGCGAGGGCCACTGAAGCTTTCTTT.

CDR3 amino acids: CASSLGGNTGELFF. The CDR3 nucleotides are TGTGCCAGCAGCTTAGGAGGGAACACCGGGGAGCTGTTTTTT. The chain combines TRBV7-9 with TRBJ2-2; the D is unclear. This CDR3 contains 14 residues. In germline, CDR1 is SEHNR, CDR2 FQNEAQ (reference sequence). V lost 1 base and J lost 1, with 4 bases in between.

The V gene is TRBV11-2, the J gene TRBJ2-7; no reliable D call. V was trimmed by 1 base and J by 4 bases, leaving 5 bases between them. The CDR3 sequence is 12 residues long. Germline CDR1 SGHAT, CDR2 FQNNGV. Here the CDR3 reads CASSLARYEQYF. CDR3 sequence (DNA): TGTGCCAGCAGCTTAGCCAGATACGAGCAGTACTTC.

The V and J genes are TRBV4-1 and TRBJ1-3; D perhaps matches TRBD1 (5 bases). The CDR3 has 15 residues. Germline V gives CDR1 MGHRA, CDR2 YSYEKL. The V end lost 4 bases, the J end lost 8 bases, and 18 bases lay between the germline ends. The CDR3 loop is CASSPHVTVADTIYF. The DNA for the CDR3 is TGCGCCAGCAGCCCACACGTGACAGTCGCGGACACCATATATTTT.

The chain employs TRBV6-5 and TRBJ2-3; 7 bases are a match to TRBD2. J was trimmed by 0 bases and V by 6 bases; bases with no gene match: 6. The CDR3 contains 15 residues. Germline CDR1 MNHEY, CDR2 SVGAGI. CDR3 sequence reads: CASSRSGSSTDTQYF. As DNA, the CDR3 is TGTGCCAGCAGCCGTAGCGGGTCAAGCACAGATACGCAGTATTTT.

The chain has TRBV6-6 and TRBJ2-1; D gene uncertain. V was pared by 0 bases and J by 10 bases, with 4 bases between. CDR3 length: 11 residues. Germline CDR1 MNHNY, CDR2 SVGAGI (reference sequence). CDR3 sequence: CASSYSREQFF. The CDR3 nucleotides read TGTGCCAGCAGTTACTCGAGAGAGCAGTTCTTC.

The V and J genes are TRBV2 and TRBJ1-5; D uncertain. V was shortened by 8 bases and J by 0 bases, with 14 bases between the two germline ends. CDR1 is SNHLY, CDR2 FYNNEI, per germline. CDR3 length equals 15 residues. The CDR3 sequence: CASLRNRFSNQPQHF. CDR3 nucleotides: TGTGCCAGCCTTCGAAACAGATTTAGCAATCAGCCCCAGCATTTT. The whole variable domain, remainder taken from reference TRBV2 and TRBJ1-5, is EPEVTQTPSHQVTQMGQEVILRCVPISNHLYFYWYRQILGQKVEFLVSFYNNEISEKSEIFDDQFSVERPDGSNFTLKIRSTKLEDSAMYFCASLRNRFSNQPQHFGDGTRLSIL.

The CDR3 sequence is CASSHWGEEAFF. The CDR3, as DNA: TGTGCCAGCAGCCACTGGGGGGAGGAGGCTTTCTTT. This chain uses TRBV4-2 with TRBJ1-1, with D maybe TRBD1 (5 bases). CDR1 is LGHNA and CDR2 is YNFKEQ in the germline V gene. The CDR3 has 12 amino acids. V was pared by 3 bases and J by 11 bases, with 13 bases between.

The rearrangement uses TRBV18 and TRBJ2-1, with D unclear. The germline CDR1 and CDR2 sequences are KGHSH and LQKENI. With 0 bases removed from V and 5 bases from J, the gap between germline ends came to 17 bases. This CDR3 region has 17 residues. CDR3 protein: CASSPPVDKPLHNEQFF. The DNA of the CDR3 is TGTGCCAGCTCACCACCGGTCGACAAACCTTTACACAATGAGCAGTTCTTC. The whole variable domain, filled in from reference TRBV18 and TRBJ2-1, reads NAGVMQNPRHLVRRRGQEARLRCSPMKGHSHVYWYRQLPEEGLKFMVYLQKENIIDESGMPKERFSAEFPKEGPSILRIQQVVRGDSAAYFCASSPPVDKPLHNEQFFGPGTRLTVL.

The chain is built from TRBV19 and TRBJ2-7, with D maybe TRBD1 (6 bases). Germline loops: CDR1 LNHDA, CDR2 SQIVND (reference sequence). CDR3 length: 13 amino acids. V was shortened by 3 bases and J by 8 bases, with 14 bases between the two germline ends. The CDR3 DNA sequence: TGTGCCAGTAGTATGGGCCCAGACAGGCAGCAGTACTTC. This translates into CASSMGPDRQQYF.

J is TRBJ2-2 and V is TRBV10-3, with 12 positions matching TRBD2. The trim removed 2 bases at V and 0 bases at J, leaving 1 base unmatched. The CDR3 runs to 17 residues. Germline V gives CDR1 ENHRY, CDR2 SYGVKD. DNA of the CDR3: TGTGCCATCAGTGAGGGACTAGCGGGGTCGAACACCGGGGAGCTGTTTTTT. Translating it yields CAISEGLAGSNTGELFF.

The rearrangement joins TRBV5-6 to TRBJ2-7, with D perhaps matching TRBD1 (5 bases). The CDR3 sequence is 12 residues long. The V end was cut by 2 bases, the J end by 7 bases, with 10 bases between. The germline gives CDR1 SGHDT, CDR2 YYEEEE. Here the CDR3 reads CASSFQGGEQYF. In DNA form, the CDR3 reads TGTGCCAGCAGCTTTCAGGGCGGTGAGCAGTACTTC. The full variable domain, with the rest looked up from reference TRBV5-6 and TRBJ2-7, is DAGVTQSPTHLIKTRGQQVTLRCSPKSGHDTVSWYQQALGQGPQFIFQYYEEEERQRGNFPDRFSGHQFPNYSSELNVNALLLGDSALYLCASSFQGGEQYFGPGTRLTVT.

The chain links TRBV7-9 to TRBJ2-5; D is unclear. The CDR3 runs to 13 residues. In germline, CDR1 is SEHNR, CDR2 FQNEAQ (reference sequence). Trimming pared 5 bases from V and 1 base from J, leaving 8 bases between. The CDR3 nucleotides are TGTGCCAGCAGCCTGCCGGTCCAAGAGACCCAGTACTTC. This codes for CASSLPVQETQYF.

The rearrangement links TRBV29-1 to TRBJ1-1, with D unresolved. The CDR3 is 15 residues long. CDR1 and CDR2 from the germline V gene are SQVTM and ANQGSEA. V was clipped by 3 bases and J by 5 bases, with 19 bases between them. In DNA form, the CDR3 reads TGCAGCGTTGAGGTACGGGCTGCCGCGGGTACTGAAGCTTTCTTT. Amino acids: CSVEVRAAAGTEAFF.

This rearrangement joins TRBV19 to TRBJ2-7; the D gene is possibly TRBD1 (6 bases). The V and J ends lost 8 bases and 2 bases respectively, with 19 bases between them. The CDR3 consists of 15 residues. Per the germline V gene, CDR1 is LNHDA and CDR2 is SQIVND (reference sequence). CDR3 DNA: TGTGCCAGTCAGTATGGACAGAGCAGCGCCTACGAGCAGTACTTC. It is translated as CASQYGQSSAYEQYF.

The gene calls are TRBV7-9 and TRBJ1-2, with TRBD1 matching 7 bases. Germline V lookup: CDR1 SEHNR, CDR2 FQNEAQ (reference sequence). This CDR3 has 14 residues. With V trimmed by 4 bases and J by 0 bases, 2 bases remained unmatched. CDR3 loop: CASSYQGANYGYTF. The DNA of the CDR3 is TGTGCCAGCAGCTACCAGGGGGCTAACTATGGCTACACCTTC.

CDR3 protein: CASSLRQGAEKLFF. CDR3 nucleotides: TGTGCCAGCAGCCTCCGACAGGGGGCTGAAAAACTGTTTTTT. The chain joins TRBV7-9 to TRBJ1-4; 10 bases are shared with TRBD1. J gave up 7 bases and V 5 bases, and 4 bases lay outside the gene matches. This CDR3 is built from 14 residues. Germline V gene sequence: CDR1 SEHNR, CDR2 FQNEAQ (reference sequence).

The CDR3 spells CASSQVGQGTGGYTF. The CDR3 nucleotides read TGCGCCAGCAGCCAAGTGGGACAGGGGACGGGTGGCTACACCTTC. J is TRBJ1-2 and V is TRBV4-1, with 10 positions matching TRBD1. Looked up from germline, CDR1 is MGHRA and CDR2 is YSYEKL. The CDR3 is 15 amino acids. V trimming: 1 base; J trimming: 7 bases; junction bases outside the gene matches: 6.

The CDR3 DNA sequence: TGTGCCATCAGTTCCTGGGACAGGGAGTACGAGCAGTACTTC. Translating it yields CAISSWDREYEQYF. This chain uses TRBV10-3 with TRBJ2-7; 9 bases are shared with TRBD1. This CDR3 spans 14 amino acids. The germline V gene encodes CDR1 ENHRY and CDR2 SYGVKD. V dropped 5 bases and J dropped 4; count of bases not matched to a gene: 6.